Below, 20 T cell receptor beta chains from the same sample are listed, as sequenced in a study of CD8 T cells in Susac syndrome. A quantity of about 0.5 to 1 ug RNA underwent reverse transcription using random hexamers. One entry per CDR3 protein results from TCRdb running MiXCR on the immunoSEQ multiplex PCR reads. The sample holds under 200,000 distinct CDR3 sequences, roughly 95% seen once. The sequenced sample consisted of CD4+ T cells from PBMCs. The receptor source for this set is a human donor with Susac syndrome.

The rearrangement links TRBV5-1 to TRBJ2-5; D uncertain. The CDR3 loop spans 12 amino acids. V gave up 0 bases and J gave up 9 bases, with 9 bases separating them. The germline V gene encodes CDR1 SGHRS and CDR2 YFSETQ. DNA of the CDR3: TGCGCCAGCAGCTTGGCCGTCGACGCCCAGTACTTC. Amino acid sequence: CASSLAVDAQYF.

The chain carries TRBV3-1 and TRBJ1-3; D unclear. Germline loops: CDR1 LGHDT, CDR2 YNNKEL (reference sequence). The CDR3 extends over 17 amino acids. Trimming pared 4 bases from V and 2 bases from J, leaving 18 bases between. The CDR3 sequence: CASSRAGSSATGNTIYF. CDR3 in DNA: TGTGCCAGCAGCCGAGCGGGATCCTCCGCGACTGGAAACACCATATATTTT.

The V call is TRBV20-1, the J call TRBJ1-5; no clear D gene. Germline V lookup: CDR1 DFQATT, CDR2 SNEGSKA (reference sequence). V lost 1 base and J 2 bases, leaving 12 bases between the germline ends. This CDR3 contains 15 residues. CDR3 region: CSARAPGEGNQPQHF. In DNA form, the CDR3 reads TGCAGTGCTAGAGCGCCGGGAGAAGGCAATCAGCCCCAGCATTTT.

V usage is TRBV7-2 and J usage is TRBJ1-2, with 9 bases fitting TRBD1. The germline gives CDR1 SGHTA, CDR2 FQGNSA. CDR3 size: 16 residues. V was clipped by 4 bases and J by 1 base; unmatched bases: 7. CDR3 in amino acids: CASSSFVTGGNYGYTF. CDR3 nucleotide sequence: TGTGCCAGCAGCTCTTTTGTGACAGGGGGTAACTATGGCTACACCTTC.

The chain joins TRBV28 to TRBJ2-1; 7 positions match TRBD1. Germline trimming cut 7 bases from V and 4 bases from J; bases unmatched to any gene: 7. Germline-derived CDR1 and CDR2 are MDHEN and SYDVKM. CDR3 length equals 14 residues. The CDR3 coding sequence is TGTGCCAGCACTTGGGACAGTTTTTACAATGAGCAGTTCTTC. Amino acid sequence: CASTWDSFYNEQFF.

The V call is TRBV27, the J call TRBJ2-7; 7 bases match TRBD2. Trimming took 5 bases from V and 4 from J; bases not matched to a gene: 5. Germline V gives CDR1 MNHEY, CDR2 SMNVEV (reference sequence). The length of the CDR3 is 13 residues. CDR3 protein: CASSLPGGYEQYF. Here the CDR3 DNA reads TGTGCCAGCAGTCTACCGGGAGGATACGAGCAGTACTTC.

The V and J genes are TRBV29-1 and TRBJ2-7; 11 bases fit TRBD2. This CDR3 comprises 14 residues. The junction had 5 bases not matched to a gene; V was cut back by 6 bases and J by 1 base. CDR1 is SQVTM and CDR2 is ANQGSEA in the germline V gene. The CDR3 nucleotides read TGCAGCGTCCGGACTAGCGGGTCTTCCTACGAGCAGTACTTC. Translating it yields CSVRTSGSSYEQYF.

This rearrangement joins TRBV5-1 to TRBJ2-1, with 7 bases aligning to TRBD2. Losses at the gene ends were 0 bases for V and 7 bases for J; bases not matched to a gene: 7. Germline CDR1 reads SGHRS; CDR2 reads YFSETQ. The CDR3 consists of 15 residues. The CDR3 region has the DNA TGCGCCAGCAGCTTGGCAGCGGGGCTCGATAATGAGCAGTTCTTC. Its translation is CASSLAAGLDNEQFF.

This clonotype was seen a single time. The chain is built from TRBV29-1 and TRBJ1-1; a possible D gene is TRBD1 (6 bases). Germline CDR1 is SQVTM and CDR2 is ANQGSEA. The ends were cut back, 5 bases at V and 2 bases at J, with 21 bases in the middle. The CDR3 runs to 16 residues. DNA of the CDR3: TGCAGCGTTCTGATCCGTACAGGGAATGTAAACACTGAAGCTTTCTTT. Encoded protein: CSVLIRTGNVNTEAFF.

V usage is TRBV5-1 and J usage is TRBJ2-2; 7 bases are a match to TRBD2. This CDR3 is built from 18 residues. The V and J ends lost 3 bases and 0 bases, in that order; junction bases with no gene match: 11. Germline CDR1 reads SGHRS; CDR2 reads YFSETQ. CDR3 residues: CASSYDKAGTTNTGELFF. For the CDR3, the DNA is TGCGCCAGCAGCTACGACAAAGCGGGAACTACGAACACCGGGGAGCTGTTTTTT.

J is TRBJ1-1 and V is TRBV7-9; 7 bases line up with TRBD1. V was clipped by 4 bases and J by 4 bases; unmatched bases: 9. This CDR3 spans 15 amino acids. The germline V gene has CDR1 SEHNR and CDR2 FQNEAQ (reference sequence). The CDR3 bases are TGTGCCAGCAGCTCGCAGGGGGGGAGAGGCACTGAAGCTTTCTTT. Translated, it gives CASSSQGGRGTEAFF.

The chain uses TRBV14 and TRBJ2-1; maybe TRBD2 (6 bases). CDR3 length: 13 amino acids. V was cut by 3 bases and J by 6 bases, with 9 bases left in between. Germline V gives CDR1 SGHDN, CDR2 FVKESK. CDR3 sequence (DNA): TGTGCCAGCAGCCATCGGAGGGCCAATGAGCAGTTCTTC. Its protein product is CASSHRRANEQFF. Full variable domain (outside the CDR3, taken from reference TRBV14 and TRBJ2-1): EAGVTQFPSHSVIEKGQTVTLRCDPISGHDNLYWYRRVMGKEIKFLLHFVKESKQDESGMPNNRFLAERTGGTYSTLKVQPAELEDSGVYFCASSHRRANEQFFGPGTRLTVL.

This clonotype was seen once. This chain joins TRBV7-2 and TRBJ1-6; D possibly corresponds to TRBD1 (6 bases). The CDR3 has 14 residues. Trimming shortened V by 3 bases and J by 6 bases, and 9 bases separated the two germline ends. CDR1 and CDR2 from the germline V gene are SGHTA and FQGNSA. The CDR3 coding sequence is TGTGCCAGCAGCTTCGGACAGCTTAATTCACCCCTCCACTTT. Translation: CASSFGQLNSPLHF.

The chain uses TRBV4-3 and TRBJ2-5; TRBD1 aligns across 9 bases. Germline CDR1 reads LGHNA; CDR2 reads YSLEER. The J segment lost 5 bases and the V segment lost 2 bases, leaving 12 bases of the junction unmatched. This CDR3 comprises 17 residues. CDR3 loop: CASSQRAGTGFIETQYF. For the CDR3, the DNA is TGCGCCAGCAGCCAAAGGGCCGGGACAGGGTTTATTGAGACCCAGTACTTC.

The chain carries TRBV5-1 and TRBJ1-1, with TRBD1 as a possible D gene (6 bases). The V gene's germline CDR1 is SGHRS and CDR2 YFSETQ. The CDR3 runs to 15 residues. The V end was cut by 4 bases, the J end by 1 base, with 14 bases between. CDR3 nucleotides: TGCGCCAGCAGCGAAGCAGGGGACCCGAACACTGAAGCTTTCTTT. Translating it yields CASSEAGDPNTEAFF.

J is TRBJ2-7 and V is TRBV28, with unresolved D. V lost 1 base and J 2 bases, leaving 6 bases between the germline ends. The CDR3 is made up of 13 amino acids. Germline V gene sequence: CDR1 MDHEN, CDR2 SYDVKM. The DNA of the CDR3 is TGTGCCAGCAGTTTATTAGACGCCTACGAGCAGTACTTC. Amino acid sequence: CASSLLDAYEQYF.

The chain employs TRBV9 and TRBJ2-1; 9 bases line up with TRBD2. Per germline, CDR1 SGDLS and CDR2 YYNGEE. Germline trimming cut 0 bases from V and 7 bases from J; bases unmatched to any gene: 8. The CDR3 consists of 16 residues. The CDR3 DNA is TGTGCCAGCAGCGTAGATGGTAGCGGGAGTACAAATGAGCAGTTCTTC. Amino acid sequence: CASSVDGSGSTNEQFF.

CDR3 sequence reads: CASTFQGGGQETQYF. CDR3 sequence (DNA): TGTGCCAGCACCTTCCAGGGGGGAGGGCAAGAGACCCAGTACTTC. This rearrangement joins TRBV7-2 to TRBJ2-5; either TRBD1 or TRBD2 may fit D (7 bases each). This CDR3 has 15 amino acids. V shed 7 bases and J shed 2 bases, with 17 bases lying between them. Per the germline V gene, CDR1 is SGHTA and CDR2 is FQGNSA.

CDR3 in amino acids: CASSSAHRVQPQHF. CDR3 DNA sequence: TGTGCCAGCAGCTCCGCTCACAGGGTTCAGCCCCAGCATTTT. The chain carries TRBV7-2 and TRBJ1-5; D is possibly TRBD1 (6 bases). The CDR3 contains 14 residues. V was clipped by 4 bases and J by 6 bases, with 13 bases between them. The V gene's germline CDR1 is SGHTA and CDR2 FQGNSA.

The rearrangement links TRBV24-1 to TRBJ2-5; D is undetermined. This CDR3 has 15 residues. Germline V CDR1 and CDR2: KGHDR, SFDVKD. V shed 3 bases and J shed 1 base, with 11 bases lying between them. CDR3 in DNA: TGTGCCACCAGTGATGCCGGTCAGATCCAAGAGACCCAGTACTTC. This codes for CATSDAGQIQETQYF.